Sequencing of this T cell receptor beta chain was carried out in a study of blood T cell repertoires in COVID-19. Study background: Collection of acute and convalescent COVID-19 samples took place in the United States, Italy and Spain.

Per the original methods: Estimated nucleated cell counts came from reference gene primer amplification. Only in-frame clones appear in the TCRdb table, and some are missing; sequencing was by immunoSEQ multiplex PCR. Clone size and V and J calls were adopted from that table, with D and trimming inferred from the DNA. Counted here are 300,000 to 400,000 clones, 88% occurring once; the ten biggest clones make up 6% to 8.5%. V was clipped by 2 bases and J by 8 bases, with 12 bases between them. Germline assignment: CDR1 MDHEN and CDR2 SYDVKM. The CDR3 length is 14 residues. Seattle patient enrollment occurred during active infection, with longitudinal follow-up thereafter.

J is TRBJ1-4 and V is TRBV28; D call uncertain. This TCR was recovered from a woman in her 70s with COVID-19, enrolled during active disease. Sample: peripheral blood. In nucleotides, the CDR3 is TGTGCCAGCAGTTTAGGGAGGGCGGGCGAAAAACTGTTTTTT. It yields the protein CASSLGRAGEKLFF.